This record covers a single T cell receptor (beta chain). Profiled with immunoSEQ multiplex PCR; TCRdb holds only in-frame clones, not every one. Of roughly 120,000 clones in the sample, roughly 88% were seen once. The data belong to a study of cytomegalovirus exposure and HLA in healthy donors. The sequencing input was PBMCs. The clonotype comes from a young man in good health and CMV-seronegative.

CDR3 region: CSVVFRTSGSWADTQYF. For the CDR3, the DNA is TGCAGCGTTGTGTTCCGGACTAGCGGGAGCTGGGCAGATACGCAGTATTTT. The chain joins TRBV29-1 to TRBJ2-3; 13 nucleotides align to TRBD2. This CDR3 is 17 amino acids long. Trimming at V came to 4 bases and at J to 4 bases, leaving 11 bases not matched to a gene. The germline V gene has CDR1 SQVTM and CDR2 ANQGSEA.